Sequencing of this TCR beta chain was carried out in a study of shared clonotypes between healthy human individuals. Study-wide background: Each donor contributed plates that comprised three CD4 naive, three CD4 memory, two CD8 naive and one CD8 memory. The study's findings and limits: Investigators collected only blood, and repertoires in tissues likely differ. Since donors were few, the genetic and exposure-history diversity represented was limited.

Original processing methods: From ImmunoSEQ came sequences covering only the junction and carrying no quality scores, so filtering differed. The protocol was immunoSEQ multiplex PCR, while the TCRdb copy is restricted to in-frame clones and leaves out a portion. Clonal size and the V and J genes are those of that table, whereas D and trimming came from the DNA. This table has 1.5 million to 1.9 million clones, 95% to 99% appearing once. Trimming shortened V by 0 bases and J by 2 bases, and 8 bases separated the two germline ends. Per the germline V gene, CDR1 is SGHVS and CDR2 is FQNEAQ. The CDR3 is made up of 14 amino acids. Worth noting for this clone: Antigen specificity is unknown.

The TCR sequence derives from a man aged 25-45 years in good health. The chain recombines TRBV7-8 with TRBJ2-7, with no clear D. Sequencing used naive CD4+ T cells sorted from blood. Subset described: CD45RA+ positively selected. In nucleotides, the CDR3 is TGTGCCAGCAGCTTAGCGCAACAGACCTACGAGCAGTACTTC. It is translated as CASSLAQQTYEQYF.